Following are 17 T cell receptor beta chains from one sample sequenced in a study of blood T cell repertoires in COVID-19. The method was immunoSEQ multiplex PCR; TCRdb's version includes in-frame clones alone and lacks a portion of them. The table shows about 99,000 clones, with approximately 88% occurring only once. The specimen sequenced was peripheral blood. The receptors stem from a human donor in a cohort sampled during active COVID-19.

This sequence joins TRBV7-3 and TRBJ2-2; 7 bases match TRBD1. This CDR3 has 15 amino acids. Germline trimming cut 1 base from V and 1 base from J; bases unmatched to any gene: 0. The germline gives CDR1 SGHTA, CDR2 FQGTGA. CDR3 amino acids: CASSLRQGNTGELFF. The CDR3 DNA is TGTGCCAGCAGCTTAAGACAGGGGAACACCGGGGAGCTGTTTTTT.

The J gene is TRBJ2-5, the V gene TRBV30; 16 bases are shared with TRBD2. Germline V gene sequence: CDR1 GTSNPN, CDR2 SVGIG (reference sequence). V lost 5 bases to trimming and J lost 2 bases; unmatched junction nucleotides: 8. The CDR3 length is 17 residues. The CDR3 DNA follows: TGTGCCTGGGCTGGGACTAGCGGGGGGGCGCGACAAGAGACCCAGTACTTC. As protein: CAWAGTSGGARQETQYF.

The CDR3 nucleotides read TGTGCCAGCAGAAAGACTAGCGGGGGTTACAATGAGCAGTTCTTC. It specifies CASRKTSGGYNEQFF. The chain employs TRBV3-1 (or the pseudogene TRBV3-2) and TRBJ2-1; 12 bases are a match to TRBD2. The CDR3 loop spans 15 amino acids. The ends lost 6 bases at V and 4 bases at J; junction bases unmatched: 4. The germline V gene has CDR1 LGHDT and CDR2 YNNKEL (reference sequence).

The rearrangement links TRBV6-1 to TRBJ2-7; 11 bases fit TRBD1. Germline CDR1 and CDR2: MNHNS and SASEGT. V lost 4 bases and J lost 0; bases outside the gene matches: 5. This CDR3 is built from 16 residues. The CDR3 DNA follows: TGTGCCAGCAGTGCGGGGACAGGGGGAATCTCCTACGAGCAGTACTTC. This codes for CASSAGTGGISYEQYF.

The chain couples TRBV2 to TRBJ1-6, with 8 bases that match TRBD1. CDR1 and CDR2 from the germline V gene are SNHLY and FYNNEI. This CDR3 is built from 14 residues. J was trimmed by 9 bases and V by 4 bases; bases with no gene match: 5. The DNA for the CDR3 is TGTGCCAGCAGTGCACAGGGGGTTGGTTCACCCCTCCACTTT. Translation: CASSAQGVGSPLHF.

The chain links TRBV9 to TRBJ2-5, with D maybe TRBD1 (5 bases). The CDR3 contains 16 residues. With 4 bases removed from V and 5 bases from J, the gap between germline ends came to 21 bases. Germline lookup yields CDR1 SGDLS and CDR2 YYNGEE. The CDR3 coding sequence is TGTGCCAGCAGCCTGAATTTGGGGCCTCGACGGGAGACCCAGTACTTC. The encoded protein is CASSLNLGPRRETQYF.

The gene calls are TRBV29-1 and TRBJ2-3, with D possibly being TRBD2 (6 bases). V was clipped by 7 bases and J by 6 bases, with 17 bases between them. The germline V gene encodes CDR1 SQVTM and CDR2 ANQGSEA. CDR3 length: 13 amino acids. The CDR3 reads CSAESAGMDTQYF. The CDR3 nucleotides are TGCAGCGCCGAATCCGCGGGGATGGATACGCAGTATTTT.

The chain has TRBV20-1 and TRBJ1-4; D unresolved. The V gene's germline CDR1 is DFQATT and CDR2 SNEGSKA (reference sequence). The CDR3 has 11 residues. Trimming removed 4 bases from V and 7 bases from J, with 7 bases in between. The CDR3 reads CSAKPGEKLFF. The CDR3, as DNA: TGCAGTGCTAAACCGGGTGAAAAACTGTTTTTT.

The J gene is TRBJ1-3, the V gene TRBV6-7, with D possibly matching TRBD1 (5 bases). TRBV6-7 counts as an open reading frame of uncertain function. V was shortened by 4 bases and J by 0 bases, with 16 bases between the two germline ends. This CDR3 has 17 residues. The DNA for the CDR3 is TGTGCCAGCAGTTGTTCGGGACTCCCCTTCTCTGGAAACACCATATATTTT. Protein sequence: CASSCSGLPFSGNTIYF.

This chain links TRBV5-1 with TRBJ2-1; 11 nucleotides agree with TRBD2. J gave up 5 bases and V 0 bases, and 1 base lay outside the gene matches. Germline assignment: CDR1 SGHRS and CDR2 YFSETQ. The CDR3 runs to 15 residues. The CDR3 sequence: CASSLELAGDNEQFF. The CDR3 DNA is TGCGCCAGCAGCTTGGAACTAGCGGGGGACAATGAGCAGTTCTTC. Full variable domain (remainder filled in from reference TRBV5-1 and TRBJ2-1): KAGVTQTPRYLIKTRGQQVTLSCSPISGHRSVSWYQQTPGQGLQFLFEYFSETQRNKGNFPGRFSGRQFSNSRSEMNVSTLELGDSALYLCASSLELAGDNEQFFGPGTRLTVL.

This chain joins TRBV19 and TRBJ1-2, with D tentatively TRBD1 (6 bases). V lost 5 bases and J 2 bases, leaving 15 bases between the germline ends. The CDR3 is made up of 15 amino acids. Germline CDR1 is LNHDA and CDR2 is SQIVND (reference sequence). CDR3 residues: CASSPQGRGNYGYTF. CDR3 nucleotide sequence: TGTGCCAGTAGTCCCCAGGGGAGGGGGAACTATGGCTACACCTTC.

The chain carries TRBV7-9 and TRBJ2-3; D is possibly TRBD2 (7 bases). The germline gives CDR1 SEHNR, CDR2 FQNEAQ (reference sequence). The CDR3 totals 15 residues. The V and J ends lost 5 bases and 2 bases respectively, with 14 bases between them. The chain's CDR3 is CASSAGGPDTDTQYF. CDR3 sequence (DNA): TGTGCCAGCAGCGCCGGGGGGCCAGACACAGATACGCAGTATTTT.

V gene TRBV5-1 combines with J gene TRBJ2-3, with D possibly matching TRBD2 (5 bases). This CDR3 has 15 amino acids. Between the trimmed V and J ends, which lost 1 base and 1 base, there was a span of 10 bases. CDR1 and CDR2 from the germline V gene are SGHRS and YFSETQ. The CDR3 DNA follows: TGCGCCAGCAGCTTGCGGGGTCTCGGCACAGATACGCAGTATTTT. Translation: CASSLRGLGTDTQYF.

This clone was found once. The chain has TRBV5-1 and TRBJ1-5, with D uncertain. Per the germline V gene, CDR1 is SGHRS and CDR2 is YFSETQ. The CDR3 loop spans 13 amino acids. V lost 5 bases and J 0 bases, leaving 6 bases between the germline ends. CDR3 nucleotide sequence: TGCGCCAGCAGGAGGAATAGCAATCAGCCCCAGCATTTT. The encoded protein is CASRRNSNQPQHF.

This sequence joins TRBV28 and TRBJ2-1; 8 bases match TRBD2. Germline CDR1 and CDR2: MDHEN and SYDVKM. V was pared by 3 bases and J by 1 base, with 5 bases of the junction left unmatched. This CDR3 is built from 16 residues. The CDR3 DNA is TGTGCCAGCAGTTTTTCAGCGGGGGTGTCCTACAATGAGCAGTTCTTC. Translated: CASSFSAGVSYNEQFF.

This chain links TRBV30 with TRBJ1-6, with 7 bases aligning to TRBD1. Trimming cost V 3 bases and J 7 bases; bases outside gene matches: 3. Germline CDR1 and CDR2: GTSNPN and SVGIG (reference sequence). The CDR3 runs 13 residues. The CDR3 sequence is CAWSGDRNSPLHF. The CDR3 nucleotides are TGTGCCTGGAGCGGGGACAGAAATTCACCCCTCCACTTT.

This chain joins TRBV5-4 and TRBJ2-2; 9 nucleotides line up with TRBD1. The CDR3 sequence is 16 residues long. The germline gives CDR1 SGHNT, CDR2 YYREEE (reference sequence). Trimming at V came to 4 bases and at J to 0 bases, leaving 4 bases not matched to a gene. The CDR3: CASSLGTGTNTGELFF. Here the CDR3 DNA reads TGTGCCAGCAGCCTGGGGACAGGGACGAACACCGGGGAGCTGTTTTTT.